This is a list of T cell receptor beta chains from one sample in a study of patients and donors after allogeneic stem cell transplantation. TCRdb passed the RT-PCR reads through MiXCR, listing each CDR3 protein once. The repertoire holds approximately 150,000 distinct CDR3 sequences, with 24% as singletons. Sequencing was performed on blood, either unsorted or a sorted T cell fraction (not recorded which). These receptors were obtained from a human donor who was either an allogeneic HSCT recipient or a stem cell or donor lymphocyte infusion donor (not recorded which). It is not recorded whose cells these are; they may come from a transplant donor. CDR3s include the opening cysteine and the closing phenylalanine or tryptophan. D genes are given only for firm matches. Rows may omit the clone size; those that give it use once, few, many or a size class.

D	V	J	size	DNA	CDR3
TRBD2	TRBV20-1	TRBJ2-5	few	TGCAGTGCTAGAGATGGCGCGGGGGGGCCGGAGACCCAGTACTTC	CSARDGAGGPETQYF
TRBD1	TRBV20-1	TRBJ2-7	.	TGCAGTGCGGACAGCAAGGGACAGACCTACGAGCAGTACTTC	CSADSKGQTYEQYF
.	TRBV30	TRBJ1-6	many	TGTGCCTGGACCGCCCGGGGGGACTCACCCCTCCACTTT	CAWTARGDSPLHF
.	TRBV6-5	TRBJ1-2	few	TGTGCCAGCAGTTCGTGGTTCACTAACTATGGCTACACCTTC	CASSSWFTNYGYTF
.	TRBV19	TRBJ1-1	.	TGTGCCAGTGGACTAATGAACACTGAAGCTTTCTTT	CASGLMNTEAFF
.	TRBV14	TRBJ1-6	few	TGTGCCAGCAGCCAACGGCGCGGGTCCACTGCACCCCTCCACTTT	CASSQRRGSTAPLHF
.	TRBV7-2	TRBJ1-1	many	TGTGCCAGCAGCTTAGGCAGGAGAAACACTGAAGCTTTCTTT	CASSLGRRNTEAFF
.	TRBV20-1	TRBJ2-1	.	TGCAGTGCTAGATTTGGCGGGCACTACAATGAGCAGTTCTTC	CSARFGGHYNEQFF
.	TRBV6-2/TRBV6-3	TRBJ1-2	few	TGTGCCAGCAGTTACCCGGGTTCCTCCTATGGCTACACCTTC	CASSYPGSSYGYTF
.	TRBV5-1	TRBJ2-3	few	TGCGCCAGCAGCTTACCGGGCCCAGATACGCAGTATTTT	CASSLPGPDTQYF
.	TRBV11-3	TRBJ2-5	.	TGTGCCAGCAGCTCGACAGAACAAGAGACCCAGTACTTC	CASSSTEQETQYF
TRBD1	TRBV24-1	TRBJ2-5	.	TGTGCCGCCCGACAGGGGCAAGAACAAGAGACCCAGTACTTC	CAARQGQEQETQYF
.	TRBV5-1	TRBJ1-1	few	TGCGCCAGCAGCTTGGCAGGACGAGGAACTGAAGCTTTCTTT	CASSLAGRGTEAFF
.	TRBV29-1	TRBJ2-3	few	TGCAGCGTTGTAAAGGGGGATACGCAGTATTTT	CSVVKGDTQYF
TRBD1	TRBV7-6	TRBJ2-6	few	TGTGCCAGCAGCTTAGTTGGACAGGGGGCCGGGGCCAACGTCCTGACTTTC	CASSLVGQGAGANVLTF
TRBD2	TRBV29-1	TRBJ2-1	few	TGCAGCGTCGCACGGGAGGGCCATGAGCAGTTCTTC	CSVAREGHEQFF
TRBD2	TRBV12-3/TRBV12-4	TRBJ2-3	.	TGTGCCAGCAGTCCTCAGGCGGGGGTCGGAGATACGCAGTATTTT	CASSPQAGVGDTQYF
TRBD2	TRBV5-5	TRBJ2-7	.	TGTGCCAGCAGCTTGCCAGGGAGGGACGAGCAGTACTTC	CASSLPGRDEQYF
.	TRBV21-1	TRBJ2-1	.	TGTGCCAGCAGCAAAGGGGGCCGGTCCGACTGGGCCTTCAACTACAATGAGCAGTTCTTC	CASSKGGRSDWAFNYNEQFF
.	TRBV12-3/TRBV12-4	TRBJ1-3	many	TGTGCCAGCATTCCCAGAAGGGTCCCTGGAAACACCATATATTTT	CASIPRRVPGNTIYF
TRBD2	TRBV6-2/TRBV6-3	TRBJ2-3	.	TGTGCCAGCAGCCAACTAGCGGGGGAGCAGTATTTT	CASSQLAGEQYF
TRBD1	TRBV12-3/TRBV12-4	TRBJ1-3	.	TGTGCCAGCAGCTGGGAACAGGGGAGTTGGAACACCATATATTTT	CASSWEQGSWNTIYF
TRBD1	TRBV12-3/TRBV12-4	TRBJ1-2	.	TGTGCCAGCAGTTCGCCGGCAGGGGGGGACTATGGCTACACCTTC	CASSSPAGGDYGYTF
.	TRBV11-3	TRBJ1-2	many	TGTGCCAGCAGCTTGGGAGGGAACTATGGCTACACCTTC	CASSLGGNYGYTF
TRBD1	TRBV12-3/TRBV12-4	TRBJ2-3	.	TGTGCCAGCAGACCCCGGGACAGGGGGCAAGATACGCAGTATTTT	CASRPRDRGQDTQYF
.	TRBV27	TRBJ1-1	few	TGTGCCAGCAGTTTAGGTTGGTCAGCTGAAGCTTTCTTT	CASSLGWSAEAFF
TRBD2	TRBV20-1	TRBJ2-1	.	TGCAGTGCTAGAGTCATCCTAGCGGGAGGGCCTCGGTGGGATGAGCAGTTCTTC	CSARVILAGGPRWDEQFF
TRBD1	TRBV5-1	TRBJ1-2	.	TGCGCCAGCAGCTTGTTTCCGGGACAGCCCTTGGAAGGAGGAGGCTACACCTTC	CASSLFPGQPLEGGGYTF
.	TRBV7-4	TRBJ2-2	.	TGTGCCAGCAGTCCGAATCACGGGGAGCTGTTTTTT	CASSPNHGELFF
.	TRBV4-1	TRBJ2-5	few	TGCGCCAGCAGCCAAGGGTTCTCTCAAGAGACCCAGTACTTC	CASSQGFSQETQYF
TRBD1	TRBV2	TRBJ1-1	few	TGTGCCAGCAGTGAGAGGGACAGGGGGAGAACTGAAGCTTTCTTT	CASSERDRGRTEAFF
.	TRBV20-1	TRBJ1-5	few	TGCAGTGCTAGCTTGGGAAATCAGCCCCAGCATTTT	CSASLGNQPQHF
TRBD2	TRBV4-3	TRBJ2-5	.	TGCGCCAGCAGCCAAGATTGGGTAGCGGGACCTTGGGCCCCAGAGACCCAGTACTTC	CASSQDWVAGPWAPETQYF
TRBD1	TRBV12-3/TRBV12-4	TRBJ1-4	few	TGTGCCAGCAGTTTCGGGACCCTCAGGGGGCGCGGTGCTGAAAAACTGTTTTTT	CASSFGTLRGRGAEKLFF
TRBD1	TRBV20-1	TRBJ1-2	few	TGCAGTGGACAAGGGGGCGCGGGTGGCTACACCTTC	CSGQGGAGGYTF
.	TRBV20-1	TRBJ2-1	.	TGCAGTGCTAGGGAACTTCCCTACAATGAGCAGTTCTTC	CSARELPYNEQFF
.	TRBV15	TRBJ1-1	few	TGTGCCACCAGCAGAGTAGGGGAGAGAGACACTGAAGCTTTCTTT	CATSRVGERDTEAFF
.	TRBV7-8	TRBJ2-3	.	TGTGCCAGCAGCGCAGGGGCGGGAGATAGAGATACGCAGTATTTT	CASSAGAGDRDTQYF
.	TRBV28	TRBJ1-2	few	TGTGCCAGCAGTTCCGGCGGGCGTGGAGGCTACACCTTC	CASSSGGRGGYTF
.	TRBV12-3/TRBV12-4	TRBJ2-1	.	TGTGCCAGCAGCCTCAGGGGGGGAGCATACAATGAGCAGTTCTTC	CASSLRGGAYNEQFF
TRBD2	TRBV5-6	TRBJ2-1	.	TGTGCCAGCAGCTTGGCCGGACTAGCGGGGTTGGATGAGCAGTTCTTC	CASSLAGLAGLDEQFF
.	TRBV7-8	TRBJ1-4	few	TGTGCCAGCAGCTTAGTCGTAGACAGTGGAAAACTGTTTTTT	CASSLVVDSGKLFF
.	TRBV24-1	TRBJ1-2	.	TGTGCCTCCTCCGATCCCTACTATGGCTACACCTTC	CASSDPYYGYTF
TRBD2	TRBV20-1	TRBJ2-1	few	TGCAGTGCTAGGAGGACTAGCTCCTACAATGAGCAGTTCTTC	CSARRTSSYNEQFF
.	TRBV5-1	TRBJ1-3	.	TGCGCCAGCAGCTTGGGGCCGCTGGATCCCATATATTTT	CASSLGPLDPIYF
.	TRBV20-1	TRBJ2-7	few	TGCAGTGCTACCACCGGGGGTGTGACCTACGAGCAGTACTTC	CSATTGGVTYEQYF
.	TRBV29-1	TRBJ2-7	few	TGCAGCACCCTGGTTGGGTCCGAGCAGTACTTC	CSTLVGSEQYF
.	TRBV5-6	TRBJ2-7	.	TGTGCCAGCAGCTTGATGTTTTCACCCAGGCCCGGTGAGCAGTACTTC	CASSLMFSPRPGEQYF
TRBD2	TRBV5-6	TRBJ2-3	few	TGTGCCAGCAGAAGGACTAGCGGAGATACGCAGTATTTT	CASRRTSGDTQYF
TRBD1	TRBV5-1	TRBJ1-2	many	TGCGCCAGCAGCTTTACGGACAGGGATAACTATGGCTACACCTTC	CASSFTDRDNYGYTF